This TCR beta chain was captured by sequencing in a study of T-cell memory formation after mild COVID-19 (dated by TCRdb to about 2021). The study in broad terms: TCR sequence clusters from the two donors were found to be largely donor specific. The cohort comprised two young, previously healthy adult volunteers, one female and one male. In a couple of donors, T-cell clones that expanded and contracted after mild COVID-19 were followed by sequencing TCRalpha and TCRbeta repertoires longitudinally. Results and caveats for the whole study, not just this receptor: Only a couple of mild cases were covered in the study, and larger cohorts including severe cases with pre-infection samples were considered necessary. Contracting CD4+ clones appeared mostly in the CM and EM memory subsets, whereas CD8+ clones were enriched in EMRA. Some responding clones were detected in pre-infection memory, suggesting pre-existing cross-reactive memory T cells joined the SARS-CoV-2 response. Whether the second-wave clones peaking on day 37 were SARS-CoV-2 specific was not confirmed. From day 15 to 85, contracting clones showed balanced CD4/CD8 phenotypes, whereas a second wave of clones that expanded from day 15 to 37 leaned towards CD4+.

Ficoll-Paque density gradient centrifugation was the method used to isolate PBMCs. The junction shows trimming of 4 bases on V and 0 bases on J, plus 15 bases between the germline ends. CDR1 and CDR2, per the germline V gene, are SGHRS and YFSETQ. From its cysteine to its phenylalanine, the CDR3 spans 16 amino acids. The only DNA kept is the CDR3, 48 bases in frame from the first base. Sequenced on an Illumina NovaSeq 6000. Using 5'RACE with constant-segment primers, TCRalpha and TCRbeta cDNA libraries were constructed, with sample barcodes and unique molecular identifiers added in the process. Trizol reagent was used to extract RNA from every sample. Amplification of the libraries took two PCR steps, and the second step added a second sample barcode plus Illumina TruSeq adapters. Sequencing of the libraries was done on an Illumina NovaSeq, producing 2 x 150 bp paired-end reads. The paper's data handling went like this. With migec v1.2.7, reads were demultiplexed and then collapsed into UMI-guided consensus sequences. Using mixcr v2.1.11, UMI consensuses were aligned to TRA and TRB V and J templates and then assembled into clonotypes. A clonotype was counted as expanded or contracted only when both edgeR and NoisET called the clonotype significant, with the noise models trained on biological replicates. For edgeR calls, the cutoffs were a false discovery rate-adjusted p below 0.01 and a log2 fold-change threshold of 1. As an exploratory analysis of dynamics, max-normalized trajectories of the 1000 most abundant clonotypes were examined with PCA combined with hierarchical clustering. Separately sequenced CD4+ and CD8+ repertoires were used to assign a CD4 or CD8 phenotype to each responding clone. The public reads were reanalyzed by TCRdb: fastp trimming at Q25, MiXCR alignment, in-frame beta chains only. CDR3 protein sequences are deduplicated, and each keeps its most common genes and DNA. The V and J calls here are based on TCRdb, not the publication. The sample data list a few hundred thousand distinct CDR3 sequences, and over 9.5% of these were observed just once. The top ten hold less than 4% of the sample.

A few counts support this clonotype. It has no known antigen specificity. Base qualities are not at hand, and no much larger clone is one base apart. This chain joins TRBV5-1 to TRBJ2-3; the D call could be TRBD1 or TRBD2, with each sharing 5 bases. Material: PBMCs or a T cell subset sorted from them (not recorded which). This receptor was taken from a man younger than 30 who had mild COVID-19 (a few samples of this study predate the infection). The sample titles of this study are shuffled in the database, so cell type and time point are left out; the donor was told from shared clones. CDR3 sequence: CASSGPSGASTDTQYF. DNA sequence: TGCGCCAGCAGCGGTCCCTCCGGGGCCAGCACAGATACGCAGTATTTT.